This TCR beta chain was sequenced for a study of shared clonotypes between healthy human individuals. The CDR3 consists of 15 residues. Germline V gene sequence: CDR1 MGHDK, CDR2 SYGVNS. V shed 1 base and J 5 bases; nucleotides not matched to a gene: 5. Study conclusions and caveats: Larger estimated richness was generally recorded for naive subsets relative to memory subsets. The study found about 5% of naive CD4 clonotypes shared across a handful of donors.

Regarding this clone: Antigen: not known.

Assay: immunoSEQ multiplex PCR; the TCRdb copy retains only in-frame clones and omits some. The sample comprises millions of clones, over 90% of which are singletons, and about 0.37% rests with the top ten. The genes are TRBV25-1 and TRBJ2-1; TRBD1 aligns across 7 bases. Input material: naive CD4+ T cells from PBMCs. As for subset: CD45RA+ positively selected. The source of this sequence is a young man in good health. Some clones in this sample may be carry-over from other donors' samples. CDR3 protein: CASSEFRTGHNEQFF. The CDR3 DNA reads as TGTGCCAGCAGTGAATTTAGGACAGGCCACAATGAGCAGTTCTTC.